This T cell receptor beta chain was recorded in a study of blood T cell repertoires in COVID-19. Background on the study: Both acute and convalescent COVID-19 samples were obtained from the United States, Italy and Spain. The analysed material was cDNA or gDNA that came from T cells, B-cell-depleted T cells, or PBMCs.

A few counts support this clone. The junction departs from the called germline gene at one end, perhaps through a read error. CDR3 size: 11 residues. Germline CDR1 is DFQATT and CDR2 is SNEGSKA (reference sequence). Per the authors' pipeline: How many nucleated cells were present was estimated from reference gene primer amplification. Some clones are missing from TCRdb's copy, which holds only in-frame ones; the method was immunoSEQ multiplex PCR. Clone size and V and J calls were adopted from that table, with D and trimming inferred from the DNA. Of about 140,000 clones in the sample, 70% to 90% were seen once.

Sequenced: peripheral blood. The receptor was derived from a human donor in a cohort sampled during active COVID-19. V gene TRBV20-1 combines with J gene TRBJ1-1, with unresolved D. The CDR3 coding sequence is TGCAGTGCTGGAGAACACGCTGAAGCTTTCTTT. Protein sequence: CSAGEHAEAFF.